This record looks at one T cell receptor (beta chain) sequence and its context. The CDR3 covers 16 residues. Germline values: CDR1 MGHRA, CDR2 YSYEKL. The ends lost 3 bases at V and 5 bases at J; junction bases unmatched: 4. The data are from a study of cytomegalovirus exposure and HLA in healthy donors. It was with 60 Vbeta and 13 Jbeta primers that the PCR ran. This table comes from immunoSEQ multiplex PCR, and its TCRdb copy is limited to in-frame clones, with some not included. The sample lists about 170,000 clones; 80% were seen once. The gene calls are TRBV4-1 and TRBJ2-5, with TRBD2 matching 15 bases. The sample comprised PBMCs. The clonotype originates from a man aged 25-40 years in good health and CMV-seropositive. CDR3 DNA: TGCGCCAGCAGCCATCCGGGACTAGCGGGGGGCGAGACCCAGTACTTC. Translating it yields CASSHPGLAGGETQYF.